These 16 T cell receptor beta chains were sequenced from one sample in a study of T cell repertoires in ileal Crohn's disease. Assay used: immunoSEQ multiplex PCR; TCRdb lists only in-frame clones, some missing. The data contain about 18,000 clones, about 75% of them seen just once; the ten biggest clones take up less than 5%. Described time point: inflamed ileum from the surgical specimen. The sequencing sample was made of ileal tissue. These receptor sequences come from an adult with Crohn's disease.

This clone was recorded only once. The rearrangement links TRBV18 to TRBJ1-5; possibly TRBD1 for D (5 bases). Germline CDR1 KGHSH, CDR2 LQKENI. V was trimmed by 5 bases and J by 2 bases, leaving 13 bases between them. CDR3 length: 15 residues. Written as DNA, the CDR3 is TGTGCCAGCTCATCTCAGGGTATTGGCAATCAGCCCCAGCATTTT. Translating it yields CASSSQGIGNQPQHF.

This clone was seen once. V usage is TRBV11-1 and J usage is TRBJ2-7, with D perhaps given as TRBD1 or TRBD2 (5 bases each). Germline lookup yields CDR1 SGHAT and CDR2 FQDESV (reference sequence). CDR3 length: 15 amino acids. Trimming pared 2 bases from V and 3 bases from J, leaving 14 bases between. For the CDR3, the DNA is TGTGCCAGCAGCTTATATTCAGGGACCAACTACGAGCAGTACTTC. The encoded protein is CASSLYSGTNYEQYF.

The chain uses TRBV29-1 and TRBJ1-4; TRBD1 agrees at 8 bases. CDR1 and CDR2 from the germline V gene are SQVTM and ANQGSEA. This CDR3 has 12 residues. V lost 7 bases to trimming and J lost 8 bases; unmatched junction nucleotides: 6. In DNA form, the CDR3 reads TGCAGCGCCGGACAGGGTTGGGAAAAACTGTTTTTT. Protein sequence: CSAGQGWEKLFF.

This clone rates as medium-sized. CDR3 DNA: TGTGCCAGTAGTATACACGGCGAGACCCAGTACTTC. Translating gives CASSIHGETQYF. V is TRBV19 and J is TRBJ2-5; D gene uncertain. The V gene's germline CDR1 is LNHDA and CDR2 SQIVND (reference sequence). V lost 2 bases and J 5 bases, leaving 6 bases between the germline ends. The CDR3 has 12 amino acids.

This sequence joins TRBV11-2 and TRBJ1-2; no firm D call. There are 16 residues in the CDR3. With 5 bases removed from V and 4 bases from J, the gap between germline ends came to 20 bases. The V gene's germline CDR1 is SGHAT and CDR2 FQNNGV. CDR3 nucleotide sequence: TGTGCCAGCAGCCAGGAAGTCCGGGGATGGGGCTATGGCTACACCTTC. Amino acid sequence: CASSQEVRGWGYGYTF.

The chain links TRBV5-1 to TRBJ1-4; 11 bases map to TRBD1. The CDR3 loop spans 14 amino acids. V lost 4 bases to trimming and J lost 8 bases; unmatched junction nucleotides: 4. The germline V gene has CDR1 SGHRS and CDR2 YFSETQ. Here the CDR3 reads CASSLGQGEEKLFF. The CDR3 bases are TGCGCCAGCAGCCTGGGACAGGGGGAGGAAAAACTGTTTTTT.

This clone has only one observation. The chain couples TRBV7-2 to TRBJ2-7, with D maybe TRBD2 (5 bases). Germline loops: CDR1 SGHTA, CDR2 FQGNSA. The CDR3 totals 14 residues. V was trimmed by 0 bases and J by 3 bases, leaving 9 bases between them. CDR3: CASSLAGTSYEQYF. The CDR3 DNA reads TGTGCCAGCAGCTTAGCGGGAACTAGCTACGAGCAGTACTTC. Together with reference TRBV7-2 and TRBJ2-7, the CDR3 gives the full variable domain: GAGVSQSPSNKVTEKGKDVELRCDPISGHTALYWYRQSLGQGLEFLIYFQGNSAPDKSGLPSDRFSAERTGGSVSTLTIQRTQQEDSAVYLCASSLAGTSYEQYFGPGTRLTVT.

J is TRBJ1-5 and V is TRBV10-3; D gene unclear. The CDR3 totals 13 residues. CDR1 ENHRY and CDR2 SYGVKD come from the germline V gene. V lost 5 bases, J lost 0 bases, and 5 bases lay in between. CDR3 sequence reads: CAISSDSNQPQHF. CDR3 DNA sequence: TGTGCCATCAGTTCCGATAGCAATCAGCCCCAGCATTTT.

This chain uses TRBV13 with TRBJ1-3; a weak D match, TRBD1 (6 bases). V lost 2 bases, J lost 2 bases, and 13 bases lay in between. There are 16 residues in the CDR3. From germline, CDR1 is PRHDT and CDR2 FYEKMQ (reference sequence). As DNA, the CDR3 is TGTGCCAGCAGCTTACAGGGGTGGGGAACTGGAAACACCATATATTTT. This gives the protein CASSLQGWGTGNTIYF.

The table lists this clone with a few counts. The rearrangement links TRBV7-2 to TRBJ2-3; TRBD2 is a possible D gene (5 bases). The CDR3 runs to 13 residues. Trimming shortened V by 5 bases and J by 5 bases, and 11 bases separated the two germline ends. Germline CDR1 and CDR2: SGHTA and FQGNSA. The CDR3 nucleotides are TGTGCCAGCAGCCCAAATGGGAGAGATACGCAGTATTTT. Translated, it gives CASSPNGRDTQYF.

The DNA of the CDR3 is TGTGCCAGCAAGTCCTTTGGGACAGGGTCGGGCAATCAGCCCCAGCATTTT. It yields the protein CASKSFGTGSGNQPQHF. The chain has TRBV28 and TRBJ1-5; TRBD1 matches 9 bases. CDR1 and CDR2 (germline): MDHEN, SYDVKM. This CDR3 comprises 17 residues. V was pared by 7 bases and J by 2 bases, with 12 bases of the junction left unmatched.

The chain carries TRBV7-9 and TRBJ1-5; D call uncertain. Trimming stripped 5 bases from V and 4 bases from J, with 9 bases between. Germline V lookup: CDR1 SEHNR, CDR2 FQNEAQ (reference sequence). The CDR3 contains 13 residues. In nucleotides, the CDR3 is TGTGCCAGCAGCAGATGGGAAAATCAGCCCCAGCATTTT. It encodes CASSRWENQPQHF.

The rearrangement links TRBV28 to TRBJ1-2, with TRBD1 matching over 8 bases. Germline lookup yields CDR1 MDHEN and CDR2 SYDVKM. The CDR3 runs 17 residues. V lost 5 bases and J lost 8; bases outside the gene matches: 19. CDR3: CASSTGWSGQGAQGYTF. The CDR3 DNA follows: TGTGCCAGCAGTACCGGTTGGTCGGGGCAGGGGGCGCAAGGCTACACCTTC.

This clone was seen only a few times. The chain employs TRBV28 and TRBJ2-3; 15 bases match TRBD2. This CDR3 region has 19 residues. Trimming took 4 bases from V and 4 from J; bases not matched to a gene: 12. Germline values: CDR1 MDHEN, CDR2 SYDVKM. CDR3 loop: CASSSIARTSGRAPDTQYF. As DNA, the CDR3 is TGTGCCAGCAGTTCGATAGCCCGGACTAGCGGGAGGGCCCCAGATACGCAGTATTTT.

CDR3 amino acids: CASSFLGDEQYF. The CDR3 bases are TGTGCCAGCAGTTTTCTCGGGGATGAGCAGTACTTC. V gene TRBV28 combines with J gene TRBJ2-7; tentative D call: TRBD2 (5 bases). V was shortened by 3 bases and J by 7 bases, with 10 bases between the two germline ends. Germline loops: CDR1 MDHEN, CDR2 SYDVKM. The CDR3 spans 12 residues.

This chain joins TRBV5-1 and TRBJ1-2; D is uncertain. V lost 4 bases and J lost 4, with 14 bases in between. The germline gives CDR1 SGHRS, CDR2 YFSETQ. The CDR3 is made up of 14 amino acids. The CDR3 region has the DNA TGCGCCAGCAGCGAGTCCGGAGGGTCCTATGGCTACACCTTC. Amino acids: CASSESGGSYGYTF.